In its sample, the clone carrying this T cell receptor beta chain was seen a few times. Its specificity is unknown. This specimen belongs to a study of cytomegalovirus exposure and HLA in healthy donors. Study-wide context: The approximately 120 million unique TCR beta sequences, from 150 million to 200 million T cells, were found by an earlier analysis. Study-wide results and limits: V- and J-gene trimming in TCR beta was tied to a missense DCLRE1C variant by an analysis performed later.

Germline V gene data show CDR1 as SGHVS and CDR2 as FQNEAQ. The V end was cut by 5 bases, the J end by 0 bases, with 13 bases between. CDR3 length: 15 residues. Primers for the PCR totalled 60 Vbeta and 13 Jbeta. Produced via immunoSEQ multiplex PCR; TCRdb's table is partial and in-frame only. The data show 100,000 to 150,000 clones, more than 60% seen once. Sequencing input: PBMCs. This sequence joins TRBV7-8 and TRBJ1-2; possible D gene TRBD1, 5 bases. The source is a woman between 40 and 55 years old in good health and CMV-seropositive. The CDR3 is CASSIDSETNYGYTF. For the CDR3, the DNA is TGTGCCAGCAGCATCGACAGCGAGACTAACTATGGCTACACCTTC.